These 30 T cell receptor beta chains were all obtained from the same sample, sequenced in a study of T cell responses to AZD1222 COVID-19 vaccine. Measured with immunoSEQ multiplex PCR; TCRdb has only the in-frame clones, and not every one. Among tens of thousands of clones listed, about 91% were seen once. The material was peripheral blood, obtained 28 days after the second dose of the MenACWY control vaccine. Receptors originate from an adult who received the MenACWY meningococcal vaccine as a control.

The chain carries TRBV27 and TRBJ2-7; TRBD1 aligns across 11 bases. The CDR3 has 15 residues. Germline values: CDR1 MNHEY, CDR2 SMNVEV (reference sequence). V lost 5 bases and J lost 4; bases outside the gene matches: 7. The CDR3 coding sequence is TGTGCCAGCAGTGCCCGGACAGGGGGCGCGTACGAGCAGTACTTC. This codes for CASSARTGGAYEQYF.

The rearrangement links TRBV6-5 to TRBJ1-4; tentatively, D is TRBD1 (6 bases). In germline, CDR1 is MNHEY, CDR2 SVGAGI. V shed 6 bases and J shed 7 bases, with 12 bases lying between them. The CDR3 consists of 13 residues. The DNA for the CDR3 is TGTGCCAGCAGCTCCCAGGGGACTGAAAAACTGTTTTTT. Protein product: CASSSQGTEKLFF.

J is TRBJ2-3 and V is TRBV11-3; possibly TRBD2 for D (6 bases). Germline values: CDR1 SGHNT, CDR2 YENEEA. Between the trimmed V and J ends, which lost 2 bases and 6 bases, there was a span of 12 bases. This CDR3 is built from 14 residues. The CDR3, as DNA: TGTGCCAGCAGCTTAAGGGACTCCACGGATACGCAGTATTTT. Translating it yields CASSLRDSTDTQYF.

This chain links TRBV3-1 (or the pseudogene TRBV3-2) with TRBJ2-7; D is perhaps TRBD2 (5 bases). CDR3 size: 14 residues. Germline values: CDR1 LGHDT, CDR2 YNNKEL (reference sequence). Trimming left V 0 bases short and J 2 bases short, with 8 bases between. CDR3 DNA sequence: TGTGCCAGCAGCCAAGAATGGCGGGCCTACGAGCAGTACTTC. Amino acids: CASSQEWRAYEQYF.

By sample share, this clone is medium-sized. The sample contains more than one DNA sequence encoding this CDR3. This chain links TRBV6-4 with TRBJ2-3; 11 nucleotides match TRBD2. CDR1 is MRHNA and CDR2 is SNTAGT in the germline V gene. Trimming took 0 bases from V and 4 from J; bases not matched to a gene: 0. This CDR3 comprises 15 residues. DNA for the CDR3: TGTGCCAGCAGTGACTCTAGCGGGGGGGCAGATACGCAGTATTTT. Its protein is CASSDSSGGADTQYF.

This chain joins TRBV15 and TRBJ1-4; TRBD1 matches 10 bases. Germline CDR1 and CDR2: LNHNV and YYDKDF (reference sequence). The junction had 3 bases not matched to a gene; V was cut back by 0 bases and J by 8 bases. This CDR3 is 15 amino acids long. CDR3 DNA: TGTGCCACCAGCAGAGAAGGGACAGGGGACGAAAAACTGTTTTTT. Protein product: CATSREGTGDEKLFF.

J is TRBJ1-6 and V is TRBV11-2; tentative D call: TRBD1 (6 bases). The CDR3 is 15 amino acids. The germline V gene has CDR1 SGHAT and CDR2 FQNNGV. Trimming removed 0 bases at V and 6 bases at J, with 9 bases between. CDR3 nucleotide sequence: TGTGCCAGCAGCTTAGAGCCGGGGGCTAATTCACCCCTCCACTTT. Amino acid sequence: CASSLEPGANSPLHF.

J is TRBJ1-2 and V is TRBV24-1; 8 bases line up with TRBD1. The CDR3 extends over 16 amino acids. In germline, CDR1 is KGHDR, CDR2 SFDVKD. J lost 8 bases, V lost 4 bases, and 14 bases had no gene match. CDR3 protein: CATSDTGPRGLRGYTF. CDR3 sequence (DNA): TGTGCCACCAGTGACACTGGGCCCAGGGGGCTTCGCGGCTACACCTTC.

In DNA form, the CDR3 reads TGCAGCGCAGGGACAGGGGGGGACACTGAAGCTTTCTTT. This codes for CSAGTGGDTEAFF. The chain uses TRBV29-1 and TRBJ1-1; 11 bases are shared with TRBD1. The CDR3 sequence is 13 residues long. V shed 7 bases, J shed 3 bases, and the junction held 4 bases outside the gene matches. Germline V gives CDR1 SQVTM, CDR2 ANQGSEA.

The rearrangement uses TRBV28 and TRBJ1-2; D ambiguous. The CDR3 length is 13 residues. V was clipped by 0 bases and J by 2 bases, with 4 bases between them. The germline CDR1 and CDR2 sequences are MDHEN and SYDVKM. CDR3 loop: CASSLWDNYGYTF. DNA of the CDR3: TGTGCCAGCAGTTTATGGGACAACTATGGCTACACCTTC.

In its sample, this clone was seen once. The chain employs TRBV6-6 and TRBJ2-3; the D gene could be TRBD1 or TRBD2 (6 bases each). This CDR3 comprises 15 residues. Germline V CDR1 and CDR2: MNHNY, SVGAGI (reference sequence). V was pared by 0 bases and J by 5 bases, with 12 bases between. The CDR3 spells CASSYSTGAGDTQYF. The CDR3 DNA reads TGTGCCAGCAGTTACTCGACGGGGGCGGGAGATACGCAGTATTTT.

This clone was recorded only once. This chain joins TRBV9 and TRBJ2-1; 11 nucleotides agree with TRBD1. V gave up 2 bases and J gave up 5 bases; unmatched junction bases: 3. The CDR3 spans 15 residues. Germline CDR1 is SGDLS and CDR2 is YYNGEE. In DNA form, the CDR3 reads TGTGCCAGCAGCGTGGGACAGGGGGGTAACAATGAGCAGTTCTTC. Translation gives CASSVGQGGNNEQFF.

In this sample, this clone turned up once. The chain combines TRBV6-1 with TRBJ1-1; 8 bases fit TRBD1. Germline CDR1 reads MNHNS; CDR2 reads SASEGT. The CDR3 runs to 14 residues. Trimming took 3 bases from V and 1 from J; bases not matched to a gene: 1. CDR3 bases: TGTGCCAGCAGTGATGACAGGGGGAACACTGAAGCTTTCTTT. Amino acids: CASSDDRGNTEAFF.

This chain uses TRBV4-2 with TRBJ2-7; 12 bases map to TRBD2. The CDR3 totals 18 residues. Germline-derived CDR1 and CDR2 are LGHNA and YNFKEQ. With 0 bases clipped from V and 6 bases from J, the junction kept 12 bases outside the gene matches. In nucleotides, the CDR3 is TGTGCCAGCAGCCAAGAGGTCACTAGCGGGGGGCTCCTCTCCGAGCAGTACTTC. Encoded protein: CASSQEVTSGGLLSEQYF.

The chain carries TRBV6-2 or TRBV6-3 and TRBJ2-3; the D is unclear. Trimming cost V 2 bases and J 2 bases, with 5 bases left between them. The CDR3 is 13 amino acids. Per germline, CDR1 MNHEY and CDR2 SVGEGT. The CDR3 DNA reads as TGTGCCAGCAGTTACCCATTCACAGATACGCAGTATTTT. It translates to CASSYPFTDTQYF.

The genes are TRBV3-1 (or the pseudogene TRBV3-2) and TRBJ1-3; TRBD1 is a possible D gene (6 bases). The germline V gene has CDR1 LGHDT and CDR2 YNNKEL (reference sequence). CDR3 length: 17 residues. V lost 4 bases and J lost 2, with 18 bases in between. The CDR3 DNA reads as TGTGCCAGCAGCCCTAAGGGGGGGACTGGTGCTGGAAACACCATATATTTT. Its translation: CASSPKGGTGAGNTIYF.

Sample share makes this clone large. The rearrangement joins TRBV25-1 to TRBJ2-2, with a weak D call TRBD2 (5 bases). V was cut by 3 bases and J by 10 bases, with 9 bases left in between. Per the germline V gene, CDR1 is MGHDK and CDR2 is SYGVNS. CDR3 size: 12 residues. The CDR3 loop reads CASSDPREELFF. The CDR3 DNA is TGTGCCAGCAGTGACCCGAGGGAGGAGCTGTTTTTT.

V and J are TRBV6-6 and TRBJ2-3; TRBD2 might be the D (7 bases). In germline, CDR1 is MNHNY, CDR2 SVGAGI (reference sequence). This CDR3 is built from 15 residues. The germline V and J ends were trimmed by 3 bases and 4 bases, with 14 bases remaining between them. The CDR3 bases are TGTGCCAGCAGTTATCTAGGGGGGGCCTCAGATACGCAGTATTTT. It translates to CASSYLGGASDTQYF.

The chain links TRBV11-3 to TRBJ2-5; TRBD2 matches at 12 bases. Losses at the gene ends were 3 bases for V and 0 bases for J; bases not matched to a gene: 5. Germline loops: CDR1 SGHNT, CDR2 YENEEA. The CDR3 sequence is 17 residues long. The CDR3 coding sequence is TGTGCCAGCAGCTTTCAACTAGCGGGGGGCTACCAAGAGACCCAGTACTTC. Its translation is CASSFQLAGGYQETQYF.

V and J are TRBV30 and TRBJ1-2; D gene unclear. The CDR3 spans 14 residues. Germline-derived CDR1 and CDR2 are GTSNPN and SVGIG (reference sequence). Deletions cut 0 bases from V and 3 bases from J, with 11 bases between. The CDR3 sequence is CAWSVRRQDYGYTF. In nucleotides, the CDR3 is TGTGCCTGGAGTGTACGGCGGCAGGACTATGGCTACACCTTC.

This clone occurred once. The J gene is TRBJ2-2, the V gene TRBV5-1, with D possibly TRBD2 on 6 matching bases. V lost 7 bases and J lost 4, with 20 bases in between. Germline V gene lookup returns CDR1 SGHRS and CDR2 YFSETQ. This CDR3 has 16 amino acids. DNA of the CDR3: TGCGCCAGCGCAAACAGAGCCTCCGGGGGCACCGGGGAGCTGTTTTTT. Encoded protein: CASANRASGGTGELFF.

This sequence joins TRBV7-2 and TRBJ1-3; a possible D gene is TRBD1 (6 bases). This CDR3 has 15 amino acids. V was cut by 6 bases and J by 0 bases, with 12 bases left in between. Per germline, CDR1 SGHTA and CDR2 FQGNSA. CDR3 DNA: TGTGCCAGCAGTCCTGACAGGAACTCTGGAAACACCATATATTTT. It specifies CASSPDRNSGNTIYF.

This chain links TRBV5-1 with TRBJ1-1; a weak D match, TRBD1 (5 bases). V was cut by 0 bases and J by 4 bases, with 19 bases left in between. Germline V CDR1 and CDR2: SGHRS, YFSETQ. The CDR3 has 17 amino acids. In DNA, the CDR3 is TGCGCCAGCAGCTTGGACCCAGCGGGGGGTTTGAGCACTGAAGCTTTCTTT. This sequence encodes CASSLDPAGGLSTEAFF.

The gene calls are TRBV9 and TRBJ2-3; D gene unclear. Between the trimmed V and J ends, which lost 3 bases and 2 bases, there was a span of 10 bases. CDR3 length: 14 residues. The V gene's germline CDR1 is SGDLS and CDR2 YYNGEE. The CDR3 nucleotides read TGTGCCAGCAGCGGCAAACCTTACACAGATACGCAGTATTTT. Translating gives CASSGKPYTDTQYF.

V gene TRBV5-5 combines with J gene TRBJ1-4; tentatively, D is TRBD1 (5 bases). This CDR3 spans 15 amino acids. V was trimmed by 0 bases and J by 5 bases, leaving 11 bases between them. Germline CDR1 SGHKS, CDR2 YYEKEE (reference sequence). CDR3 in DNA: TGTGCCAGCAGCTTGGACGGCAGGGTAAATGAAAAACTGTTTTTT. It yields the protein CASSLDGRVNEKLFF.

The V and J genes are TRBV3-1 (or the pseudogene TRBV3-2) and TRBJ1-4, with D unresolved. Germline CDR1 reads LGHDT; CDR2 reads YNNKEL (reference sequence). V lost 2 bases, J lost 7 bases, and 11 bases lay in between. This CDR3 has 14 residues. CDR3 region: CASSQSWTVEKLFF. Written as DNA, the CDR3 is TGTGCCAGCAGCCAAAGCTGGACGGTTGAAAAACTGTTTTTT.

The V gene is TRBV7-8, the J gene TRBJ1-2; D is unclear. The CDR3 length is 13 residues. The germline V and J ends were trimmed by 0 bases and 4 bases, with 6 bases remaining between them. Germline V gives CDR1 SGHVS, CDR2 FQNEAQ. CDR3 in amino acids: CASSLALGYGYTF. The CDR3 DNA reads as TGTGCCAGCAGCTTAGCGCTAGGCTATGGCTACACCTTC.

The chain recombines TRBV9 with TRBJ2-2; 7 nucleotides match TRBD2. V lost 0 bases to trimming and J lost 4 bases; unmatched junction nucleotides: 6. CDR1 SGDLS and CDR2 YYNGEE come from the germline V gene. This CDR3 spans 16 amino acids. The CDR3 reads CASSVGSGGPTGELFF. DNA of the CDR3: TGTGCCAGCAGCGTAGGGTCGGGGGGACCCACCGGGGAGCTGTTTTTT.

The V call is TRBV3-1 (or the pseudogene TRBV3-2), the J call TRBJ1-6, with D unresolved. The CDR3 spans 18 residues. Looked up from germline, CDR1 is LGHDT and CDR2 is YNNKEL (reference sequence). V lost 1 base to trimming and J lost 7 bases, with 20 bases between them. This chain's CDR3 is CASSQVSAAPTVNSPLHF. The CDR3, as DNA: TGTGCCAGCAGCCAAGTTTCAGCAGCCCCCACAGTAAATTCACCCCTCCACTTT.

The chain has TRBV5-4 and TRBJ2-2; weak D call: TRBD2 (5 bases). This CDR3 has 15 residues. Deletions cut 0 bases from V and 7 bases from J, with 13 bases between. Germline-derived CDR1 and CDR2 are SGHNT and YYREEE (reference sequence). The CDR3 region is CASSLDGGGVGELFF. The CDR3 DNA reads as TGTGCCAGCAGCTTGGACGGCGGAGGAGTCGGGGAGCTGTTTTTT. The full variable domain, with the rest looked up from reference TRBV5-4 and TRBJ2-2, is ETGVTQSPTHLIKTRGQQVTLRCSSQSGHNTVSWYQQALGQGPQFIFQYYREEENGRGNFPPRFSGLQFPNYSSELNVNALELDDSALYLCASSLDGGGVGELFFGEGSRLTVL.